This T cell receptor beta chain was recovered during a study of T cell repertoires in cytomegalovirus infection. The germline V gene encodes CDR1 MNHEY and CDR2 SVGEGT. The V and J ends lost 1 base and 1 base respectively, with 9 bases between them. The CDR3 is 15 residues long. TCRdb itself ran the reads through MiXCR, one entry per CDR3 protein. The sample lists around 100,000 distinct CDR3 sequences, 16% occurring once. The chain uses TRBV6-2 or TRBV6-3 and TRBJ2-3; D remains ambiguous. Specimen: PBMCs. The clonotype comes from a human donor in good health (CMV status not recorded). Some clones in this sample may be carry-over from other donors' samples. The CDR3 sequence: CASSYYDDGTDTQYF. Here the CDR3 DNA reads TGTGCCAGCAGTTACTACGATGACGGCACAGATACGCAGTATTTT.